These T cell receptor beta chains were read from a single sample in a study of cytomegalovirus exposure and HLA in healthy donors. Sequenced by immunoSEQ multiplex PCR; TCRdb stores in-frame clones only, minus some. There are some 140,000 clones in the sample; about 68% occur only once, and 2.1% lies in the top ten. Sequenced sample: PBMCs. The receptors were sampled from a man aged 25-45 years in good health and CMV-seronegative. Both conserved end residues are part of each CDR3. A D gene is named only where the DNA matches it firmly. Clone size is given for some rows only: seen once, a few or many times, or a class if the clone is expanded.

>TRBV7-9|-|once|TRBJ1-1
CASSFSGEGDTEAFF
TGTGCCAGCAGCTTCTCAGGGGAGGGGGACACTGAAGCTTTCTTT
>TRBV4-1|-|-|TRBJ1-4
CASSQGQPGGGKLFF
TGCGCCAGCAGCCAAGGTCAGCCGGGGGGTGGAAAACTGTTTTTT
>TRBV5-1|-|few|TRBJ1-6
CASSLDSYNSPLHF
TGCGCCAGCAGCTTGGACAGCTATAATTCACCCCTCCACTTT
>TRBV20-1|-|-|TRBJ1-2
CSATGDYGYTF
TGCAGTGCTACAGGGGACTATGGCTACACCTTC
>TRBV5-6|-|-|TRBJ2-3
CASSSLGTDTQYF
TGTGCCAGCAGCTCCCTTGGCACAGATACGCAGTATTTT
>TRBV6-1|TRBD2|-|TRBJ2-2
CASSVGLASTGELFF
TGTGCCAGCAGTGTAGGACTAGCGAGCACCGGGGAGCTGTTTTTT
>TRBV28|TRBD1|-|TRBJ1-5
CASSLLTGVQPQHF
TGTGCCAGCAGTTTATTGACAGGGGTGCAGCCCCAGCATTTT
>TRBV27|-|once|TRBJ2-7
CASSPGLYEQYF
TGTGCCAGCAGTCCCGGACTCTACGAGCAGTACTTC
>TRBV6-1|-|-|TRBJ1-5
CASSEGPRPAPGQPQHF
TGTGCCAGCAGTGAAGGGCCCCGACCAGCCCCAGGACAGCCCCAGCATTTT
>TRBV5-6|-|-|TRBJ1-2
CASSLASIDPSRYGYTF
TGTGCCAGCAGCTTGGCCTCGATCGACCCCTCGAGGTATGGCTACACCTTC
>TRBV19|-|few|TRBJ2-7
CASSTRFDEQYF
TGTGCCAGTAGTACGCGGTTTGACGAGCAGTACTTC
>TRBV7-9|-|-|TRBJ2-1
CASSLGGHNEQFF
TGTGCCAGCAGCTTAGGGGGGCACAATGAGCAGTTCTTC
>TRBV6-5|TRBD1|-|TRBJ2-7
CASSSRQGAYEQYF
TGTGCCAGCAGTTCGCGACAGGGGGCCTACGAGCAGTACTTC
>TRBV7-2|TRBD1|-|TRBJ1-3
CASSSPGTGPIRSGNTIYF
TGTGCCAGCAGCTCGCCCGGGACAGGGCCTATCCGCTCTGGAAACACCATATATTTT
>TRBV5-4|TRBD1|once|TRBJ2-3
CASSLRTGGSTDTQYF
TGTGCCAGCAGCTTGCGGACAGGGGGCTCAACAGATACGCAGTATTTT
>TRBV4-2|-|-|TRBJ2-2
CASSQDYRRRTGELFF
TGTGCCAGCAGCCAAGACTATCGGCGGAGGACCGGGGAGCTGTTTTTT
>TRBV28|TRBD1|-|TRBJ2-1
CASSKGGRFNEQFF
TGTGCCAGCAGTAAAGGGGGCAGATTCAATGAGCAGTTCTTC
>TRBV27|TRBD1|-|TRBJ1-1
CASSPGTGNTEAFF
TGTGCCAGCAGTCCCGGGACAGGGAACACTGAAGCTTTCTTT
>TRBV28|-|few|TRBJ1-6
CASSLFGTFASPLHF
TGTGCCAGCAGTTTATTTGGGACATTTGCTTCACCCCTCCACTTT
>TRBV5-1|-|-|TRBJ2-1
CASSSGSYNEQFF
TGCGCCAGCAGCTCGGGCTCCTACAATGAGCAGTTCTTC
>TRBV28|-|few|TRBJ1-4
CASRGGRATNEKLFF
TGTGCCAGCAGGGGGGGACGGGCAACTAATGAAAAACTGTTTTTT
>TRBV5-1|-|-|TRBJ2-1
CASSLDPVDEQFF
TGCGCCAGCAGCTTGGATCCGGTGGATGAGCAGTTCTTC
>TRBV5-1|-|-|TRBJ2-7
CASRFSRDYEQYF
TGCGCCAGCAGATTCTCCCGGGACTACGAGCAGTACTTC
>TRBV5-6|TRBD2|-|TRBJ2-3
CASSEGLAGGADTQYF
TGTGCCAGCAGCGAGGGACTAGCGGGGGGCGCAGATACGCAGTATTTT
>TRBV18|TRBD1|-|TRBJ1-1
CASSPRQGFTEAFF
TGTGCCAGCTCACCGCGACAGGGTTTTACTGAAGCTTTCTTT
>TRBV19|TRBD2|-|TRBJ2-4
CASSTGGGGNIQYF
TGTGCCAGTAGCACTGGGGGCGGGGGGAACATTCAGTACTTC
>TRBV19|TRBD1|-|TRBJ2-7
CASAGTGSEQYF
TGTGCCAGCGCCGGGACAGGCAGCGAGCAGTACTTC
>TRBV6-1|TRBD2|-|TRBJ2-5
CASSGGTSGAARETQYF
TGTGCCAGCAGTGGGGGGACTAGCGGGGCCGCGCGGGAGACCCAGTACTTC
>TRBV7-9|TRBD1|-|TRBJ2-5
CASSLARTGVPETQYF
TGTGCCAGCAGCTTAGCGCGGACAGGGGTCCCAGAGACCCAGTACTTC
>TRBV7-6|-|once|TRBJ1-1
CASSLGQEPSIEAFF
TGTGCCAGCAGCTTAGGACAGGAGCCAAGTATTGAAGCTTTCTTT
>TRBV9|TRBD1|-|TRBJ2-7
CASSAGQGGYEQYF
TGTGCCAGCAGCGCGGGACAGGGGGGGTACGAGCAGTACTTC
>TRBV9|-|-|TRBJ2-2
CASSLRMGLRHGELFF
TGTGCCAGCAGCCTACGCATGGGACTCCGGCACGGGGAGCTGTTTTTT
>TRBV18|TRBD1|-|TRBJ2-5
CASSPVRGRETQYF
TGTGCCAGCTCCCCAGTAAGGGGGCGAGAGACCCAGTACTTC
>TRBV4-3|TRBD2|-|TRBJ2-3
CASSQFGGGTDTQYF
TGCGCCAGCAGCCAATTCGGGGGGGGGACAGATACGCAGTATTTT
>TRBV29-1|-|-|TRBJ1-2
CSVPDAYYGYPF
TGCAGCGTCCCGGATGCATACTATGGCTACCCCTTC
>TRBV5-1|-|-|TRBJ2-7
CASSLTSRGSYEQYF
TGCGCCAGCAGCTTAACGTCTCGGGGCTCCTACGAGCAGTACTTC
>TRBV9|-|-|TRBJ1-5
CASSVGWAEDQPQHF
TGTGCCAGCAGCGTAGGATGGGCTGAAGATCAGCCCCAGCATTTT
>TRBV9|TRBD1|-|TRBJ2-4
CASSVGTGGRGNIQYF
TGTGCCAGCAGCGTCGGGACAGGGGGCCGGGGAAACATTCAGTACTTC
>TRBV5-4|TRBD2|once|TRBJ2-3
CASSLVAGDLTDTQYF
TGTGCCAGCAGCTTGGTGGCGGGGGACCTCACAGATACGCAGTATTTT
>TRBV6-5|-|-|TRBJ2-7
CASSAMDSREQYF
TGTGCCAGCAGCGCTATGGACAGTAGAGAGCAGTACTTC
>TRBV5-1|-|-|TRBJ2-3
CASSLAGDTQYF
TGCGCCAGCAGCTTGGCCGGAGATACGCAGTATTTT
>TRBV2|TRBD2|-|TRBJ2-1
CASSPLRTSEQGFF
TGTGCCAGCAGTCCCTTGCGGACTAGCGAGCAAGGGTTCTTC
>TRBV7-9|TRBD1|-|TRBJ1-2
CASSAQGAPYGYTF
TGTGCCAGCAGCGCACAGGGGGCCCCCTATGGCTACACCTTC